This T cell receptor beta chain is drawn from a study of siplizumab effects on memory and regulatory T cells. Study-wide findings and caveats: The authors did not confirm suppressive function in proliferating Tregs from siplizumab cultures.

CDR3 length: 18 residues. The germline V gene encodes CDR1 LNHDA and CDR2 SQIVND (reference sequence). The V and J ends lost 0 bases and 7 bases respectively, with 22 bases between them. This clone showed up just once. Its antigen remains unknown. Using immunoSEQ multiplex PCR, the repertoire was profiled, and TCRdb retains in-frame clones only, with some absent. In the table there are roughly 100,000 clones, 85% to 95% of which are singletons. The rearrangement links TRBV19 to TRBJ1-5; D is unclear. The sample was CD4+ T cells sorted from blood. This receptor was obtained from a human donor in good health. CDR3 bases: TGTGCCAGTAGTATAGACCCCCTGGGCGGGTCGGGTGGCCAGCCCCAGCATTTT. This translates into CASSIDPLGGSGGQPQHF.